The 32 T cell receptor beta chains listed next were all sequenced from one sample in a study of blood T cell repertoires in COVID-19. TCRdb's table, derived via immunoSEQ multiplex PCR, lists solely in-frame clones and lacks some. The sample has a few hundred thousand clones, over 75% seen once. Sequenced: PBMCs or T cells enriched from blood (not recorded which). These receptor sequences come from a woman aged 25 to 39 who had recovered from COVID-19.

The chain recombines TRBV29-1 with TRBJ1-1; D may be TRBD1 (6 bases). From germline, CDR1 is SQVTM and CDR2 ANQGSEA. The CDR3 has 13 residues. V was clipped by 2 bases and J by 5 bases, with 12 bases between them. Here the CDR3 DNA reads TGCAGCGTTGAAACAGGGTGGGGAACTGAAGCTTTCTTT. Translating gives CSVETGWGTEAFF.

This chain connects TRBV9 to TRBJ2-6, with 10 bases that match TRBD1. V trimming: 5 bases; J trimming: 2 bases; junction bases outside the gene matches: 13. Germline V lookup: CDR1 SGDLS, CDR2 YYNGEE. This CDR3 spans 19 amino acids. CDR3 coding DNA: TGTGCCAGCAGTAGGACAGGGGGGTCTTTATCGGCTGGGGCCAACGTCCTGACTTTC. Protein: CASSRTGGSLSAGANVLTF.

V gene TRBV15 combines with J gene TRBJ2-2, with unresolved D. This CDR3 region has 16 residues. Germline V lookup: CDR1 LNHNV, CDR2 YYDKDF (reference sequence). The V and J ends lost 2 bases and 0 bases respectively, with 10 bases between them. CDR3 sequence: CATSRWAETNTGELFF. CDR3 nucleotide sequence: TGTGCCACCAGCAGATGGGCCGAAACGAACACCGGGGAGCTGTTTTTT.

A note on this clone: At the DNA level, this CDR3 is encoded by other sequences in the same sample as well. The CDR3 is CASSPGLAGYNEQFF. CDR3 coding DNA: TGTGCCAGCAGCCCAGGACTAGCGGGATACAATGAGCAGTTCTTC. V usage is TRBV7-9 and J usage is TRBJ2-1; 12 bases match TRBD2. CDR1 is SEHNR, CDR2 FQNEAQ, per germline (reference sequence). V was pared by 5 bases and J by 4 bases, with 3 bases of the junction left unmatched. The CDR3 loop spans 15 amino acids.

This clone has only one observation. V usage is TRBV6-5 and J usage is TRBJ2-5; D gene uncertain. Trimming removed 6 bases from V and 3 bases from J, with 11 bases in between. CDR1 and CDR2 from the germline V gene are MNHEY and SVGAGI. The CDR3 is 13 amino acids. In DNA, the CDR3 is TGTGCCAGCAGGCAACCTTCGGAAGAGACCCAGTACTTC. As protein: CASRQPSEETQYF.

The CDR3, as DNA: TGTGCCTGGGACGGACAGGGGAGCACTGAAGCTTTCTTT. Its protein is CAWDGQGSTEAFF. The chain joins TRBV30 to TRBJ1-1, with 9 bases aligning to TRBD1. V was pared by 5 bases and J by 4 bases, with 5 bases of the junction left unmatched. CDR3 length: 13 residues. Germline values: CDR1 GTSNPN, CDR2 SVGIG (reference sequence). Variable domain in full (rest from reference TRBV30 and TRBJ1-1): SQTIHQWPATLVQPVGSPLSLECTVEGTSNPNLYWYRQAAGRGLQLLFYSVGIGQISSEVPQNLSASRPQDRQFILSSKKLLLSDSGFYLCAWDGQGSTEAFFGQGTRLTVV.

The chain joins TRBV19 to TRBJ1-2; D is unresolved. The CDR3 loop spans 16 amino acids. The V gene's germline CDR1 is LNHDA and CDR2 SQIVND (reference sequence). The V gene lost 7 bases and the J gene lost 5 bases, with 23 bases spanning the gap. The CDR3: CASIGPEGGRRYGYTF. DNA for the CDR3: TGTGCCAGTATTGGCCCGGAGGGAGGGCGCAGGTATGGCTACACCTTC.

This clone was seen more than once but under ten times. J is TRBJ2-1 and V is TRBV11-2; 8 positions match TRBD2. With 0 bases clipped from V and 1 base from J, the junction kept 5 bases outside the gene matches. Germline V gives CDR1 SGHAT, CDR2 FQNNGV. CDR3 size: 17 residues. The CDR3, as DNA: TGTGCCAGCAGCTTAGATGGCGGGGGGACATCCTACAATGAGCAGTTCTTC. It codes for CASSLDGGGTSYNEQFF. Drawing the rest from reference TRBV11-2 and TRBJ2-1, the complete variable domain is EAGVAQSPRYKIIEKRQSVAFWCNPISGHATLYWYQQILGQGPKLLIQFQNNGVVDDSQLPKDRFSAERLKGVDSTLKIQPAKLEDSAVYLCASSLDGGGTSYNEQFFGPGTRLTVL.

The chain couples TRBV7-2 to TRBJ2-1, with 7 bases matching TRBD2. CDR1 is SGHTA, CDR2 FQGNSA, per germline. The CDR3 has 16 amino acids. J was trimmed by 4 bases and V by 1 base; bases with no gene match: 7. The CDR3 bases are TGTGCCAGCAGCTTAGTAGGCGGGAGTACGTACAATGAGCAGTTCTTC. Residues: CASSLVGGSTYNEQFF.

The chain joins TRBV29-1 to TRBJ2-2; TRBD2 aligns across 14 bases. CDR3 length: 17 amino acids. The germline V gene encodes CDR1 SQVTM and CDR2 ANQGSEA. The V segment lost 4 bases and the J segment 5 bases; nucleotides outside the gene matches: 9. The CDR3 here is CSVAGTSGGPRTGELFF. The CDR3 DNA reads as TGCAGCGTTGCCGGGACTAGCGGGGGCCCGAGGACCGGGGAGCTGTTTTTT.

The CDR3 reads CASSLSGRPNEKLFF. Here the CDR3 DNA reads TGTGCCAGCAGCTTAAGTGGGCGACCTAATGAAAAACTGTTTTTT. The chain recombines TRBV7-3 with TRBJ1-4; D is ambiguous. The V gene's germline CDR1 is SGHTA and CDR2 FQGTGA. The CDR3 extends over 15 amino acids. Between the trimmed V and J ends, which lost 1 base and 3 bases, there was a span of 9 bases.

V gene TRBV30 combines with J gene TRBJ2-1; 8 bases agree with TRBD2. J was trimmed by 3 bases and V by 0 bases; bases with no gene match: 4. The germline V gene has CDR1 GTSNPN and CDR2 SVGIG (reference sequence). The CDR3 loop spans 15 amino acids. The CDR3, as DNA: TGTGCCTGGAGTGTACGGGGGGGGTTCTACAATGAGCAGTTCTTC. This gives the protein CAWSVRGGFYNEQFF.

The table lists this clone with a count of one. The chain recombines TRBV13 with TRBJ1-3; 7 nucleotides line up with TRBD1. The CDR3 runs to 14 residues. From germline, CDR1 is PRHDT and CDR2 FYEKMQ (reference sequence). V was clipped by 5 bases and J by 4 bases; unmatched bases: 5. CDR3 sequence reads: CASSPGGPGNTIYF. For the CDR3, the DNA is TGTGCCAGCAGCCCAGGGGGACCCGGAAACACCATATATTTT.

J is TRBJ1-1 and V is TRBV28; the D gene is possibly TRBD1 (6 bases). V dropped 6 bases and J dropped 6 bases, with 14 bases sitting between them. The CDR3 sequence is 13 residues long. Germline assignment: CDR1 MDHEN and CDR2 SYDVKM. CDR3 loop: CASRRGARSEAFF. DNA of the CDR3: TGTGCCAGCAGGCGGGGGGCTAGGTCTGAAGCTTTCTTT. Filled out from reference TRBV28 and TRBJ1-1, the complete variable domain reads DVKVTQSSRYLVKRTGEKVFLECVQDMDHENMFWYRQDPGLGLRLIYFSYDVKMKEKGDIPEGYSVSREKKERFSLILESASTNQTSMYLCASRRGARSEAFFGQGTRLTVV.

This sequence joins TRBV10-2 and TRBJ2-7; 7 nucleotides line up with TRBD1. Trimming cost V 3 bases and J 3 bases; bases outside gene matches: 5. CDR1 is WSHSY and CDR2 is SAAADI in the germline V gene. This CDR3 region has 14 residues. The CDR3 sequence: CASSDLDRVYEQYF. In DNA, the CDR3 is TGCGCCAGCAGTGACTTAGACAGGGTCTACGAGCAGTACTTC.

A single count supports this clone. The V and J genes are TRBV6-5 and TRBJ1-6, with 7 positions matching TRBD1. This CDR3 has 14 amino acids. The trim removed 6 bases at V and 7 bases at J, leaving 6 bases unmatched. Germline lookup yields CDR1 MNHEY and CDR2 SVGAGI. CDR3 in amino acids: CASRQGSRNSPLHF. The CDR3, as DNA: TGTGCCAGCAGACAGGGGTCTAGGAATTCACCCCTCCACTTT.

The CDR3 nucleotides read TGTGCCAGCAGCCAAAATAGCGGGGGCTGGCACACCGGGGAGCTGTTTTTT. Protein sequence: CASSQNSGGWHTGELFF. This sequence joins TRBV3-1 (or the pseudogene TRBV3-2) and TRBJ2-2; 9 bases fit TRBD2. Germline CDR1 reads LGHDT; CDR2 reads YNNKEL (reference sequence). This CDR3 has 17 residues. V was clipped by 2 bases and J by 3 bases; unmatched bases: 7.

The rearrangement uses TRBV24-1 and TRBJ1-5; D not resolved. The CDR3 spans 14 residues. Trimming pared 2 bases from V and 5 bases from J, leaving 9 bases between. Germline-derived CDR1 and CDR2 are KGHDR and SFDVKD. CDR3 sequence: CATSDSGSYQPQHF. The CDR3 DNA sequence: TGTGCCACCAGTGATTCCGGGTCTTATCAGCCCCAGCATTTT.

V is TRBV27 and J is TRBJ2-1; D remains ambiguous. Trimming left V 7 bases short and J 4 bases short, with 11 bases between. This CDR3 has 13 residues. CDR1 is MNHEY and CDR2 is SMNVEV in the germline V gene (reference sequence). The CDR3 loop is CASNSPQYNEQFF. CDR3 in DNA: TGTGCCAGCAATAGTCCTCAATACAATGAGCAGTTCTTC.

The chain has TRBV6-2 or TRBV6-3 and TRBJ2-7; TRBD2 aligns across 11 bases. J was trimmed by 3 bases and V by 2 bases; bases with no gene match: 12. This CDR3 has 18 amino acids. The germline V gene encodes CDR1 MNHEY and CDR2 SVGEGT. As DNA, the CDR3 is TGTGCCAGCAGTTACCCCCTTTTGCTAGCGGGAGGAATCTACGAGCAGTACTTC. This encodes CASSYPLLLAGGIYEQYF.

V and J are TRBV7-9 and TRBJ1-1; 9 nucleotides align to TRBD1. There are 13 residues in the CDR3. The germline V gene has CDR1 SEHNR and CDR2 FQNEAQ (reference sequence). V gave up 6 bases and J gave up 5 bases; unmatched junction bases: 4. In DNA, the CDR3 is TGTGCCAGCAGACAGGGGGCTTCTACTGAAGCTTTCTTT. It codes for CASRQGASTEAFF.

V usage is TRBV7-2 and J usage is TRBJ1-2, with 9 positions matching TRBD1. The J segment lost 4 bases and the V segment lost 5 bases, leaving 5 bases of the junction unmatched. CDR1 SGHTA and CDR2 FQGNSA come from the germline V gene. The CDR3 is made up of 14 amino acids. In DNA form, the CDR3 reads TGTGCCAGCAGCCCTGGGACAGGGCGCTATGGCTACACCTTC. Translation: CASSPGTGRYGYTF. The full variable domain, its missing parts supplied by reference TRBV7-2 and TRBJ1-2, is GAGVSQSPSNKVTEKGKDVELRCDPISGHTALYWYRQSLGQGLEFLIYFQGNSAPDKSGLPSDRFSAERTGGSVSTLTIQRTQQEDSAVYLCASSPGTGRYGYTFGSGTRLTVV.

The chain links TRBV27 to TRBJ1-1; 7 positions agree with TRBD1. Per the germline V gene, CDR1 is MNHEY and CDR2 is SMNVEV (reference sequence). V lost 5 bases and J lost 11; bases outside the gene matches: 11. The CDR3 runs to 13 residues. CDR3: CASSVREQGYAFF. The DNA for the CDR3 is TGTGCCAGCAGTGTAAGAGAACAGGGGTATGCTTTCTTT.

V and J are TRBV4-2 and TRBJ2-2; TRBD2 aligns across 13 bases. CDR1 LGHNA and CDR2 YNFKEQ come from the germline V gene. The CDR3 consists of 18 residues. J was trimmed by 6 bases and V by 7 bases; bases with no gene match: 14. The CDR3 here is CASTLGTSGTGVAGELFF. The CDR3 DNA follows: TGTGCCAGCACCTTAGGGACTAGCGGGACGGGGGTGGCCGGGGAGCTGTTTTTT.

This clone occurred once. The chain is built from TRBV20-1 and TRBJ2-5; weak D call: TRBD1 (7 bases). The CDR3 is 13 residues long. Trimming took 3 bases from V and 5 from J, leaving 13 bases between them. CDR1 and CDR2 from the germline V gene are DFQATT and SNEGSKA (reference sequence). The DNA of the CDR3 is TGCAGTGCTAGTGCCGGGGGACAGGAGACCCAGTACTTC. The encoded protein is CSASAGGQETQYF.

The chain is built from TRBV19 and TRBJ2-1; D not certain. Between the trimmed V and J ends, which lost 4 bases and 4 bases, there was a span of 8 bases. The germline CDR1 and CDR2 sequences are LNHDA and SQIVND (reference sequence). The CDR3 runs to 13 residues. The CDR3 reads CASSRGTYNEQFF. The DNA of the CDR3 is TGTGCCAGTAGTAGAGGAACATACAATGAGCAGTTCTTC. The entire variable domain, with the rest obtained from reference TRBV19 and TRBJ2-1, is as follows: DGGITQSPKYLFRKEGQNVTLSCEQNLNHDAMYWYRQDPGQGLRLIYYSQIVNDFQKGDIAEGYSVSREKKESFPLTVTSAQKNPTAFYLCASSRGTYNEQFFGPGTRLTVL.

With regard to this clone: A junction boundary mismatches the germline segment, possibly from a read error. The V and J genes are TRBV7-9 and TRBJ2-7, with D possibly TRBD1 on 5 matching bases. From germline, CDR1 is SEHNR and CDR2 FQNEAQ (reference sequence). This CDR3 region has 15 residues. The CDR3 DNA reads TGTGCCAGCAGCCCAAGGGGCCAGGAATCCTCCGAGCAGTACTTC. Amino acids: CASSPRGQESSEQYF.

The rearrangement joins TRBV11-3 to TRBJ2-5, with D perhaps TRBD2 (5 bases). Germline V gene data show CDR1 as SGHNT and CDR2 as YENEEA. V was trimmed by 5 bases and J by 9 bases, leaving 10 bases between them. This CDR3 region has 11 residues. The CDR3 region is CASSEGGAQYF. The CDR3 DNA reads as TGTGCCAGCAGCGAGGGTGGGGCCCAGTACTTC.

This clone was counted a few times. This chain connects TRBV27 to TRBJ2-7, with a weak D call TRBD2 (5 bases). Trimming left V 5 bases short and J 7 bases short, with 9 bases between. The CDR3 consists of 11 residues. The germline V gene encodes CDR1 MNHEY and CDR2 SMNVEV (reference sequence). The CDR3 sequence: CASSIRGEQYF. The CDR3 DNA is TGTGCCAGCAGTATTAGAGGGGAGCAGTACTTC.

The chain carries TRBV6-2 or TRBV6-3 and TRBJ1-2; D not certain. CDR1 is MNHEY and CDR2 is SVGEGT in the germline V gene. The CDR3 length is 14 residues. The V end was cut by 0 bases, the J end by 3 bases, with 8 bases between. The CDR3 reads CASSYSGGDYGYTF. The CDR3 DNA follows: TGTGCCAGCAGTTACTCAGGAGGAGACTATGGCTACACCTTC.

The CDR3 is CSASRLRDTEQYF. The CDR3 bases are TGCAGTGCTAGTAGGCTGAGAGACACTGAGCAGTACTTC. The V call is TRBV20-1, the J call TRBJ2-7, with D uncertain. Trimming took 3 bases from V and 7 from J, leaving 16 bases between them. Germline values: CDR1 DFQATT, CDR2 SNEGSKA (reference sequence). CDR3 size: 13 residues.

This rearrangement joins TRBV2 to TRBJ1-1; 11 bases match TRBD1. V dropped 5 bases and J dropped 3; count of bases not matched to a gene: 8. The CDR3 loop spans 16 amino acids. Per germline, CDR1 SNHLY and CDR2 FYNNEI. CDR3 sequence: CASSPRTGGVDTEAFF. CDR3 DNA sequence: TGTGCCAGCAGTCCTCGGACAGGGGGCGTCGACACTGAAGCTTTCTTT.